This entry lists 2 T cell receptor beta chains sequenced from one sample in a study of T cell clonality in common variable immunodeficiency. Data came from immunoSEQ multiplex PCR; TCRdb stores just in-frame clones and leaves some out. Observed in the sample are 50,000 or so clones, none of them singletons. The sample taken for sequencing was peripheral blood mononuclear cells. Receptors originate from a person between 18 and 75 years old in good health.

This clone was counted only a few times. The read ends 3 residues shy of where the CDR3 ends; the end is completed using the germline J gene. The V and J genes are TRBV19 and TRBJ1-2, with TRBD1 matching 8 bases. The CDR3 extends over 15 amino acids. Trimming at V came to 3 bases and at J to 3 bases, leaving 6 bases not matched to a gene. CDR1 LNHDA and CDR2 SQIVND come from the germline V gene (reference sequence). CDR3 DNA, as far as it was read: TGTGCCAGTAGTATCTGGACAGGGAACGACTATGGC. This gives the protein CASSIWTGNDYG. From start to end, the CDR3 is CASSIWTGNDYGYTF.

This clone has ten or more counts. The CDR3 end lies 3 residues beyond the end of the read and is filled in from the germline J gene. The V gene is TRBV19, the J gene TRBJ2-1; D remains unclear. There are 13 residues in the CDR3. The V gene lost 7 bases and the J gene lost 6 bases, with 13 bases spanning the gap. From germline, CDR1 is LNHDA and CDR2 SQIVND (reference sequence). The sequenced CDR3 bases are TGTGCCAGTAACCCTAGACTCGGCAATGAG. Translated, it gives CASNPRLGNE. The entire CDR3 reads CASNPRLGNEQFF.